This T cell receptor (beta chain) is drawn from a study of T-cell reconstitution after alpha-beta-depleted transplantation in children. Whole-study findings and limits: Approximately two months post-transplant, alpha-beta T cells reportedly originated from several hundred expanded graft clones. At one year after transplant, newly produced T cells mostly accounted for T-cell counts and diversity.

This clonotype occurred a few times. The antigen is not known. The V gene lost 2 bases and the J gene lost 3 bases, with 14 bases spanning the gap. Per the germline V gene, CDR1 is SGHVS and CDR2 is FNYEAQ. This CDR3 is 15 amino acids long. The TCRbeta library incorporated unique molecular identifiers. TCRdb used MiXCR to reprocess the PCR reads, holding one entry per CDR3 protein. Of roughly 100,000 distinct CDR3 sequences listed, 5% to 6% are singletons. This TCR derives from a female patient aged 2-15 years who had a stem cell transplant for Fanconi anemia, so the T cells may come from the graft donor. The chain recombines TRBV7-6 with TRBJ2-7; D may be TRBD2 (6 bases). The sample was PBMCs, mostly from graft donor cells, taken 60 days after TCRalphabeta/CD19-depleted stem cell transplant. Here the CDR3 DNA reads TGTGCCAGCAGCTTAAGGAGGGAGGTTTACTACGAGCAGTACTTC. This codes for CASSLRREVYYEQYF.